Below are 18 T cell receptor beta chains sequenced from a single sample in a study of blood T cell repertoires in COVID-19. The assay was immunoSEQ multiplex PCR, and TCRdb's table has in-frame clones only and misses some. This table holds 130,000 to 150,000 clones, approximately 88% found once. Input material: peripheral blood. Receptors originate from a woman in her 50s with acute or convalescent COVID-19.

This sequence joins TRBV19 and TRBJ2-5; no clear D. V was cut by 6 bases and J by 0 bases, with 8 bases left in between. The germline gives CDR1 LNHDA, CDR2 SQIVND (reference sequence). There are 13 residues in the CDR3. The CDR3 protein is CASRSSNQETQYF. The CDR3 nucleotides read TGTGCCAGTAGGTCCTCTAACCAAGAGACCCAGTACTTC.

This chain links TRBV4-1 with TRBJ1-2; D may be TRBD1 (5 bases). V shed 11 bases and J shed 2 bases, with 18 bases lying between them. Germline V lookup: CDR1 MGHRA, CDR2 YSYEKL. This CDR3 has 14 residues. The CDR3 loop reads CAGFGGGANYGYTF. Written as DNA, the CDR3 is TGCGCCGGTTTTGGGGGAGGGGCCAACTATGGCTACACCTTC.

The CDR3 DNA sequence: TGTGCCATCAGTGAGTCGAATACGGGGGTAAATGGCTACACCTTC. Protein product: CAISESNTGVNGYTF. V usage is TRBV10-3 and J usage is TRBJ1-2; tentative D call: TRBD1 (5 bases). V shed 0 bases and J shed 6 bases, with 14 bases lying between them. Germline V gives CDR1 ENHRY, CDR2 SYGVKD. CDR3 length equals 15 residues.

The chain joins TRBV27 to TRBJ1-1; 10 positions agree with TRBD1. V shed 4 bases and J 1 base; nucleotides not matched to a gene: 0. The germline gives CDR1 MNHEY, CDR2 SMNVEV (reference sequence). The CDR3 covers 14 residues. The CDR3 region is CASSWTGGNTEAFF. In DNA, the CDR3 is TGTGCCAGCAGTTGGACAGGGGGGAACACTGAAGCTTTCTTT.

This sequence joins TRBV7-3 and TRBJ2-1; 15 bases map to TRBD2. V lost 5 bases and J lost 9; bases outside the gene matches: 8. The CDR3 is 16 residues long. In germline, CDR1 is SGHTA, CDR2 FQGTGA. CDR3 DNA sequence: TGTGCCAGCAGCCTTGGACTAGCGGGGGGGCCCAGTGAGCAGTTCTTC. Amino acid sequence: CASSLGLAGGPSEQFF. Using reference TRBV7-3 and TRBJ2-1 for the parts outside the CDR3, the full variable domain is GAGVSQTPSNKVTEKGKYVELRCDPISGHTALYWYRQSLGQGPEFLIYFQGTGAADDSGLPNDRFFAVRPEGSVSTLKIQRTERGDSAVYLCASSLGLAGGPSEQFFGPGTRLTVL.

The CDR3 DNA sequence: TGTGCCAGCAGCGTATTGGCGGGGGGCCACACCGGGGAGCTGTTTTTT. It is translated as CASSVLAGGHTGELFF. The chain couples TRBV9 to TRBJ2-2, with TRBD2 matching 8 bases. The germline CDR1 and CDR2 sequences are SGDLS and YYNGEE. The length of the CDR3 is 16 residues. V lost 1 base to trimming and J lost 3 bases; unmatched junction nucleotides: 5.

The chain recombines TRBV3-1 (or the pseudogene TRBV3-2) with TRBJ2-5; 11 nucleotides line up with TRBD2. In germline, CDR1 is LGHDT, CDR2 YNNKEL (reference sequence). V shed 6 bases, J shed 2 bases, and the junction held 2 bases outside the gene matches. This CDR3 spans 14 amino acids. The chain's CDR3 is CASSLAGGQETQYF. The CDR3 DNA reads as TGTGCCAGCAGTTTAGCGGGGGGGCAAGAGACCCAGTACTTC.

The CDR3 protein is CASSEGETQYF. CDR3 in DNA: TGTGCCAGCAGCGAGGGAGAGACCCAGTACTTC. V gene TRBV7-9 combines with J gene TRBJ2-5; D might be TRBD2 (5 bases). Germline assignment: CDR1 SEHNR and CDR2 FQNEAQ (reference sequence). Trimming stripped 5 bases from V and 4 bases from J, with 5 bases between. The CDR3 loop spans 11 amino acids.

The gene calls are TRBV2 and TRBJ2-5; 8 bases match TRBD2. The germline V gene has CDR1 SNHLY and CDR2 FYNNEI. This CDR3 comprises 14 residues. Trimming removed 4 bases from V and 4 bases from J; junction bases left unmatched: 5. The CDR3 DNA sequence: TGTGCCAGCAGTGTGTCGGGAGGGGTAGAGACCCAGTACTTC. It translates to CASSVSGGVETQYF.

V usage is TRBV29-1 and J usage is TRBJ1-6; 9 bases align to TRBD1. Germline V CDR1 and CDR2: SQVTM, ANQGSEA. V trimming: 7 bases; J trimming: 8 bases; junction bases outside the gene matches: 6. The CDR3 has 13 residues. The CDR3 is CSAATGGYSPLHF. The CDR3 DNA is TGCAGCGCTGCGACAGGGGGGTATTCACCCCTCCACTTT.

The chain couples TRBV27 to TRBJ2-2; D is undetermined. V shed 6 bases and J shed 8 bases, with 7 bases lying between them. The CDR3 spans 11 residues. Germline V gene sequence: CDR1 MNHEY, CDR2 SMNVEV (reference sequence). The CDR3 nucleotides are TGTGCCAGCAGCCGAGGAGGGGAGCTGTTTTTT. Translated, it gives CASSRGGELFF.

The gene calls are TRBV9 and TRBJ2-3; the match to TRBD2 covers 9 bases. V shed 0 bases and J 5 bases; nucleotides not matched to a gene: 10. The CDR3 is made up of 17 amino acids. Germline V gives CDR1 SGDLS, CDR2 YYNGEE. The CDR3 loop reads CASSVDLPAGGLDTQYF. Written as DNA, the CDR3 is TGTGCCAGCAGCGTAGACCTCCCAGCGGGAGGTCTAGATACGCAGTATTTT.

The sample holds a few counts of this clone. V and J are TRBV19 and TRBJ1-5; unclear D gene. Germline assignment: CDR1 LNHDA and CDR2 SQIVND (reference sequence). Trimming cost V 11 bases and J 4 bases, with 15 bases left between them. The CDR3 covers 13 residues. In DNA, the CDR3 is TGTGCCGCGGAGGGAGGGAATAATCAGCCCCAGCATTTT. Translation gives CAAEGGNNQPQHF.

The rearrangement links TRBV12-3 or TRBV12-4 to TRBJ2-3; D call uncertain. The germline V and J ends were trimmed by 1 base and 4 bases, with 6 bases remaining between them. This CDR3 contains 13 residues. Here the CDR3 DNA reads TGTGCCAGCAGTTTAGGGGCTTCAGATACGCAGTATTTT. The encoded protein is CASSLGASDTQYF.

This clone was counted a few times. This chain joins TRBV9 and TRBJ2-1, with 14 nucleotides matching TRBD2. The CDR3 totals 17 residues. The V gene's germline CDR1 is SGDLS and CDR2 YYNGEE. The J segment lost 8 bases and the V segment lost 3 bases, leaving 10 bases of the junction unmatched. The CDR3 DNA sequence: TGTGCCAGCAGCGCTCGACTAGCGGGAGGGGGGCGCCATGAGCAGTTCTTC. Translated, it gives CASSARLAGGGRHEQFF.

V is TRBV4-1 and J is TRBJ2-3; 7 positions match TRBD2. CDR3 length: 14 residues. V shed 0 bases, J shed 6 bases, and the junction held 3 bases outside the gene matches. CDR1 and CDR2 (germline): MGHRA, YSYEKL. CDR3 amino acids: CASSQDRGVDTQYF. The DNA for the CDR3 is TGCGCCAGCAGCCAAGATCGGGGGGTGGATACGCAGTATTTT.

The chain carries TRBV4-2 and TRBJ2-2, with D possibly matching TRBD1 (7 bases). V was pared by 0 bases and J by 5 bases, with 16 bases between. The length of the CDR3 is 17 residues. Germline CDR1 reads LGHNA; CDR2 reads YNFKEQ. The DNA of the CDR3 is TGTGCCAGCAGCCAAGATCAGGGGGGCACGGGAACCGGGGAGCTGTTTTTT. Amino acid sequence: CASSQDQGGTGTGELFF.

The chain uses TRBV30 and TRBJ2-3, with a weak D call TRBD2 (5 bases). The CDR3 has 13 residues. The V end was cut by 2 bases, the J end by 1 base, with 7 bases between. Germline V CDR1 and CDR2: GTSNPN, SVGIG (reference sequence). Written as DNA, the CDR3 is TGTGCCTGGAGTACCGGGGGCACAGATACGCAGTATTTT. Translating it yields CAWSTGGTDTQYF.